This entry features one T cell receptor beta chain sequence. V was pared by 0 bases and J by 8 bases, with 11 bases between. Germline lookup yields CDR1 LGHNA and CDR2 YNFKEQ. This CDR3 contains 15 residues. Individuals drawn from 24 US areas were about 18 to 95 years old. Cohorts were based on clinical histories the participants reported. The record originates from a study of blood T cell repertoires in COVID-19. Per the original data handling: Estimated nucleated cell counts came from reference gene primer amplification. Sequencing used immunoSEQ multiplex PCR; TCRdb keeps in-frame clones, though not all of them. The V and J calls and the clone size are those of that table, but D and trimming were determined from the DNA. Of 200,000 or so clones listed, roughly nine tenths are singletons.

The sample taken for sequencing was PBMCs or T cells enriched from blood (not recorded which). The chain uses TRBV4-2 and TRBJ1-6; D remains ambiguous. This clonotype originated in a woman aged 35 to 49 with acute COVID-19. CDR3 region: CASSQEAETHSPLHF. For the CDR3, the DNA is TGTGCCAGCAGCCAAGAGGCGGAGACCCATTCACCCCTCCACTTT.